This T cell receptor (beta chain) was sequenced during a study of control samples from healthy donors and cancer patients. CDR1 and CDR2 (germline): SEHNR, FQNEAQ (reference sequence). The CDR3 length is 19 residues. With V trimmed by 5 bases and J by 2 bases, 17 bases remained unmatched. TCRdb's copy holds only in-frame clones and misses some; the assay was immunoSEQ multiplex PCR. The sample holds about 46,000 clones, around nine tenths seen once. The V call is TRBV7-9, the J call TRBJ2-3, with 9 bases fitting TRBD2. The sequenced sample was PBMCs. The TCR comes from a man in his fifties with head and neck cancer. CDR3: CASSPGGGRLAGNTDTQYF. Here the CDR3 DNA reads TGTGCCAGCAGCCCTGGGGGTGGGCGTCTAGCGGGGAACACAGATACGCAGTATTTT.